This T cell receptor (beta chain) was sequenced for a study of blood T cell repertoires in COVID-19. V was shortened by 3 bases and J by 6 bases, with 12 bases between the two germline ends. Looked up from germline, CDR1 is SGHNT and CDR2 is YENEEA. The CDR3 has 13 residues. Profiled with immunoSEQ multiplex PCR; TCRdb holds only in-frame clones, not every one. This table has some 290,000 clones, approximately 91% appearing once. This study enrolled people aged roughly 18 to 89 from around 26 US geographic areas. This clonotype was sampled from a woman in her thirties or forties with acute COVID-19. The chain is built from TRBV11-3 and TRBJ2-7; D might be TRBD1 (6 bases). What was sequenced was PBMCs or T cells enriched from blood (not recorded which). CDR3 region: CASSFLQGSEQYF. CDR3 bases: TGTGCCAGCAGCTTCCTACAGGGTAGCGAGCAGTACTTC.